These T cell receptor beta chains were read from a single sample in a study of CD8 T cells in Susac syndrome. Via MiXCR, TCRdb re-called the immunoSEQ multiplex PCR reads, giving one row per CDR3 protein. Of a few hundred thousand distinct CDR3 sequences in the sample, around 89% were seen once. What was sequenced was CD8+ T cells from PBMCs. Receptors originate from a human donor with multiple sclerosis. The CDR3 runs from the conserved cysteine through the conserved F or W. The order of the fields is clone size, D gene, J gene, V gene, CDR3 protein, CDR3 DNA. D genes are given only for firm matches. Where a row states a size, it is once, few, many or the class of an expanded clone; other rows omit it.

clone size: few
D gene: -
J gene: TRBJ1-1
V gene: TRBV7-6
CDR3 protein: CASSPGSRGAFF
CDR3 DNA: TGTGCCAGCAGCCCAGGGTCGCGTGGAGCTTTCTTT

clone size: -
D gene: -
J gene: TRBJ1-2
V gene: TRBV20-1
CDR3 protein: CSARDISVGGGYTF
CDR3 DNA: TGCAGTGCTAGAGATATCTCGGTGGGTGGTGGCTACACCTTC

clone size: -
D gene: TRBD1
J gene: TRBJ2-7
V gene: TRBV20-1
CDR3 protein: CSAIPGTGFDYEQYF
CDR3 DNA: TGCAGTGCAATCCCCGGGACAGGGTTCGACTACGAGCAGTACTTC

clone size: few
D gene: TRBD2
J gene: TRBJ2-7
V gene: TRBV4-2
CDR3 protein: CASSTEAGAWEQYF
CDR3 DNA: TGTGCCAGCAGCACCGAAGCGGGAGCTTGGGAGCAGTACTTC

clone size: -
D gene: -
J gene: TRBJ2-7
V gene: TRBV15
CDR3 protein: CATSSRTFSSYEQYF
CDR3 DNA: TGTGCCACCAGCAGCCGAACATTTAGCTCCTACGAGCAGTACTTC

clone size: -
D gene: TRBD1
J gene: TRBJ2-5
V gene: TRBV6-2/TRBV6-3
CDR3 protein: CASSYRTGGRETQYF
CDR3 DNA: TGTGCCAGCAGTTACAGGACAGGGGGCCGGGAGACCCAGTACTTC

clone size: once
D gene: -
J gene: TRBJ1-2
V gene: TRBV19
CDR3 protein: CASSIVDGNYGYTF
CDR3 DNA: TGTGCCAGTAGTATAGTGGACGGTAACTATGGCTACACCTTC

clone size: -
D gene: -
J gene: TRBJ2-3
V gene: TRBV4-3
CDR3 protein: CASSQDAVFRGLTVGTDTQYF
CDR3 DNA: TGCGCCAGCAGCCAAGATGCGGTGTTCCGGGGCCTAACAGTGGGCACAGATACGCAGTATTTT

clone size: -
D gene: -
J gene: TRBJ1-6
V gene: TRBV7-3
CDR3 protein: CASSPDSYSPLHF
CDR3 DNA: TGTGCCAGCAGCCCGGACAGTTATTCACCCCTCCACTTT

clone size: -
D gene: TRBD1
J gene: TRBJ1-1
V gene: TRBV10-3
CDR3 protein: CAIRQGGLNTEAFF
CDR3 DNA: TGTGCCATCCGACAGGGGGGCCTGAACACTGAAGCTTTCTTT

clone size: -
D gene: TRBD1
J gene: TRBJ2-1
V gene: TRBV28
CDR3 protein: CASSRGQGYYNEQFF
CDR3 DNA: TGTGCCAGCAGCCGAGGACAGGGATACTACAATGAGCAGTTCTTC

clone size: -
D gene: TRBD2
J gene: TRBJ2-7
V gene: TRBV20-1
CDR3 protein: CSARDLSGSLYEQYF
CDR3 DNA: TGCAGTGCTAGAGATCTGAGCGGGAGCCTCTACGAGCAGTACTTC

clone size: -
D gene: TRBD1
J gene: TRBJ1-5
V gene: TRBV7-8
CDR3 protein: CASSTRTGEGNQPQHF
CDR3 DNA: TGTGCCAGCAGCACCAGAACAGGGGAGGGCAATCAGCCCCAGCATTTT

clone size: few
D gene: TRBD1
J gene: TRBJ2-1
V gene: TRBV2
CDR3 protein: CASSLWQGAGNEQFF
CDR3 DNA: TGTGCCAGCAGCCTTTGGCAGGGGGCAGGGAATGAGCAGTTCTTC

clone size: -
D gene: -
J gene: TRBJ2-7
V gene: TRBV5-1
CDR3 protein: CASSFEGQSSSYEQYF
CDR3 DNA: TGCGCCAGCAGCTTCGAAGGACAGAGCAGCTCCTACGAGCAGTACTTC

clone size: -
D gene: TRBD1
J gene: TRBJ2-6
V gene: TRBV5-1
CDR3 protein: CASSPTGVSGANVLTF
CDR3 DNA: TGCGCCAGCAGCCCGACAGGGGTCTCTGGGGCCAACGTCCTGACTTTC

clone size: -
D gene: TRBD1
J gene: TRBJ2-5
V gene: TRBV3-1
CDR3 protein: CASSQRQGYEETQYF
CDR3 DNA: TGTGCCAGCAGCCAGCGACAGGGTTATGAAGAGACCCAGTACTTC

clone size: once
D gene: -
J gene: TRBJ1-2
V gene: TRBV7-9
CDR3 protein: CASSSGPIYGYTF
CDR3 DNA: TGTGCCAGCAGCAGCGGGCCGATCTATGGCTACACCTTC

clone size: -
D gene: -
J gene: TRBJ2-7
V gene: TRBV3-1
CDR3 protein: CASSQDVSGYEQYF
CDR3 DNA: TGTGCCAGCAGCCAAGATGTGTCTGGCTACGAGCAGTACTTC

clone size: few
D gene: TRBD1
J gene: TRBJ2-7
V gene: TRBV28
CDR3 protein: CASSLAGQDEQYF
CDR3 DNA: TGTGCCAGCAGTTTAGCCGGACAGGACGAGCAGTACTTC

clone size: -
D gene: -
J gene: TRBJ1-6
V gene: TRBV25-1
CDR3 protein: CASSAMDGGSPLHF
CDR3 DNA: TGTGCCAGCAGTGCAATGGACGGAGGGTCACCCCTCCACTTT

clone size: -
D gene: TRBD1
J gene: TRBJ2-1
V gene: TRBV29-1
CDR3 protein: CSVEVRGSYNEQFF
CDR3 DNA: TGCAGCGTTGAAGTCAGGGGGTCCTACAATGAGCAGTTCTTC

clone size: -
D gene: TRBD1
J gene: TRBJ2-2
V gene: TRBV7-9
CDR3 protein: CASSPPDRGQFANTGELFF
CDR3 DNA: TGCGCCAGCAGCCCGCCCGACAGGGGCCAGTTCGCGAACACCGGGGAGCTGTTTTTT

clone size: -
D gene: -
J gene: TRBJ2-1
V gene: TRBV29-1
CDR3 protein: CSAPGLLYNEQFF
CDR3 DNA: TGCAGCGCACCGGGACTCCTTTACAATGAGCAGTTCTTC

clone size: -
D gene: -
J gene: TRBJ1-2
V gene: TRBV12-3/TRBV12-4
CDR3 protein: CASSFWQGANYGYTF
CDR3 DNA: TGTGCCAGCAGTTTTTGGCAGGGAGCTAACTATGGCTACACCTTC

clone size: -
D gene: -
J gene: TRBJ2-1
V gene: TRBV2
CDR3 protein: CASTVGYNEQFF
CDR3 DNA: TGTGCCAGCACCGTCGGCTACAATGAGCAGTTCTTC

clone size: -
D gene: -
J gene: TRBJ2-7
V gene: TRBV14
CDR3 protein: CASSQEKWPSPYEQYF
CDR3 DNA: TGTGCCAGCAGCCAAGAAAAGTGGCCTAGCCCCTACGAGCAGTACTTC

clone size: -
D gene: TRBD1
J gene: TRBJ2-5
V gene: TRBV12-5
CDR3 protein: CASGLGTGQETQYF
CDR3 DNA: TGTGCTAGTGGTTTGGGGACAGGACAAGAGACCCAGTACTTC

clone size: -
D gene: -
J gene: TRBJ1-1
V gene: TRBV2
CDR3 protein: CASNRLTNTEAFF
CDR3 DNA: TGTGCCAGCAATAGACTTACGAACACTGAAGCTTTCTTT

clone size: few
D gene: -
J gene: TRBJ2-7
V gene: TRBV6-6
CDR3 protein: CASSYSAGGTYEQYF
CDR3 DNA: TGTGCCAGCAGTTACTCGGCAGGGGGGACTTACGAGCAGTACTTC

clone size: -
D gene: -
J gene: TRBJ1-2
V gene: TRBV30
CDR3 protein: CAWDNPGLSNYGYTF
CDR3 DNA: TGTGCCTGGGACAACCCCGGGCTGTCAAACTATGGCTACACCTTC

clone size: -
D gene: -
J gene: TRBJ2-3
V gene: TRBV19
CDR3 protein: CASGGAVDTQYF
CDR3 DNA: TGTGCCAGTGGCGGGGCCGTGGATACGCAGTATTTT

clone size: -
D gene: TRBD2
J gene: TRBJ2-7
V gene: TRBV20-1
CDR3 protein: CSARGLAGGSYEQYF
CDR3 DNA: TGCAGTGCTAGAGGGCTAGCGGGTGGATCCTACGAGCAGTACTTC

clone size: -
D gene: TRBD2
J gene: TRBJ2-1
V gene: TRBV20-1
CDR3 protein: CSARGTSGRIGEQFF
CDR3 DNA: TGCAGTGCTAGGGGGACTAGCGGGAGGATCGGTGAGCAGTTCTTC

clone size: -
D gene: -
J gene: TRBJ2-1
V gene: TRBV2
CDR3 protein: CATLGVVNEQFF
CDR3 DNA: TGTGCCACCCTAGGCGTAGTTAATGAGCAGTTCTTC

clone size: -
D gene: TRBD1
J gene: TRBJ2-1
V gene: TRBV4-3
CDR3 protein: CASSQDFIDRAPYNEQFF
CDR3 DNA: TGCGCCAGCAGCCAAGATTTCATAGACAGGGCTCCTTACAATGAGCAGTTCTTC

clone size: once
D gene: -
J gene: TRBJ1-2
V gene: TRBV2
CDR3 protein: CASRLGAEGYTF
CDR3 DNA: TGTGCCAGCAGGCTCGGGGCCGAGGGCTACACCTTC

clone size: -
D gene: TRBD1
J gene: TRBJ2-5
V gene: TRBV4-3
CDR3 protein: CASSPEDGQGQETQYF
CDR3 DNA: TGCGCCAGCAGCCCCGAGGATGGACAGGGCCAAGAGACCCAGTACTTC

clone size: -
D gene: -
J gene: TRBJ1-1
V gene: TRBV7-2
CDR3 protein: CASSSPSGNAFF
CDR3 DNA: TGTGCCAGCAGCTCACCGTCAGGGAATGCTTTCTTT

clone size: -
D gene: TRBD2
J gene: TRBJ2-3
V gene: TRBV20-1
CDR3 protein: CSARRLAGDTQYF
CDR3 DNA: TGCAGTGCTAGAAGGCTAGCGGGAGATACGCAGTATTTT

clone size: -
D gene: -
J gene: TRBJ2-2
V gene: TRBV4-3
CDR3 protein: CASSVQGGELFF
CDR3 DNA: TGCGCCAGCAGCGTACAGGGCGGGGAGCTGTTTTTT

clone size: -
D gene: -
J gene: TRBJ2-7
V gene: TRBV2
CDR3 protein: CASSESADYEQYF
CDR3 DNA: TGTGCCAGCAGTGAATCGGCAGACTACGAGCAGTACTTC

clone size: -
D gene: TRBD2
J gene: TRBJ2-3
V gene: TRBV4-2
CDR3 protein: CASSQEWTSGGVQYF
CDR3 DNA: TGTGCCAGCAGCCAAGAGTGGACTAGCGGGGGAGTGCAGTATTTT

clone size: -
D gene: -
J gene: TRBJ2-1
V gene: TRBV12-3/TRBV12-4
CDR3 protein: CASSLSGPSVYNEQFF
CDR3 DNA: TGTGCCAGCAGTTTATCCGGGCCATCCGTATACAATGAGCAGTTCTTC

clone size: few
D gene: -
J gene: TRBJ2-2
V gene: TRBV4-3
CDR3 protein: CASSQGGELFF
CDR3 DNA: TGTGCCAGCAGCCAGGGCGGGGAGCTGTTTTTT

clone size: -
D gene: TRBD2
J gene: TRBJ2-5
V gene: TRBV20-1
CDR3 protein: CSAPREGPTKETQYF
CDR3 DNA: TGCAGTGCCCCGCGGGAGGGCCCCACCAAAGAGACCCAGTACTTC

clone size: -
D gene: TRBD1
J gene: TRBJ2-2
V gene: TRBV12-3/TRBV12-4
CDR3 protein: CASSLRTGDTGELFF
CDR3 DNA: TGTGCCAGCAGTTTGAGGACAGGGGACACCGGGGAGCTGTTTTTT

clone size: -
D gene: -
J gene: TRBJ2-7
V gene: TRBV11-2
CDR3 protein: CASSLDAWRAQGEAYEQYF
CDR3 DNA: TGTGCCAGCAGCTTAGACGCATGGAGGGCGCAGGGTGAAGCCTACGAGCAGTACTTC

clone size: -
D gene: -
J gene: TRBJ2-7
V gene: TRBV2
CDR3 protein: CASGQDGTYEQYF
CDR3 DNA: TGTGCCAGCGGGCAGGACGGGACCTACGAGCAGTACTTC

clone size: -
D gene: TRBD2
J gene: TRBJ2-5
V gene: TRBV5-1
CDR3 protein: CASSPGLAGGLWRETQYF
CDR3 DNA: TGCGCCAGCAGCCCTGGACTAGCGGGGGGGCTGTGGAGAGAGACCCAGTACTTC